Below are 7 T cell receptor beta chains sequenced from a single sample in a study of control samples from healthy donors and cancer patients. Sequenced by immunoSEQ multiplex PCR; TCRdb stores in-frame clones only, minus some. Found here are under 150,000 clones, roughly 92% of them singletons; the top ten hold about 10%. Sequencing was carried out using blood. These receptors originate from a man aged 25 to 40 in good health.

The chain employs TRBV30 and TRBJ1-1, with D uncertain. In germline, CDR1 is GTSNPN, CDR2 SVGIG (reference sequence). V was trimmed by 3 bases and J by 0 bases, leaving 8 bases between them. This CDR3 spans 13 amino acids. The CDR3 is CAWSEQMNTEAFF. CDR3 DNA: TGTGCCTGGAGCGAACAGATGAACACTGAAGCTTTCTTT.

V and J are TRBV5-4 and TRBJ2-1; tentative D call: TRBD2 (6 bases). CDR1 is SGHNT and CDR2 is YYREEE in the germline V gene (reference sequence). The germline V and J ends were trimmed by 4 bases and 10 bases, with 21 bases remaining between them. This CDR3 has 15 amino acids. The CDR3 nucleotides read TGTGCCAGCAGCCCGCCGGAACGGGGAGGAGGGGAGCAGTTCTTC. This codes for CASSPPERGGGEQFF. Full variable domain (outside the CDR3, taken from reference TRBV5-4 and TRBJ2-1): ETGVTQSPTHLIKTRGQQVTLRCSSQSGHNTVSWYQQALGQGPQFIFQYYREEENGRGNFPPRFSGLQFPNYSSELNVNALELDDSALYLCASSPPERGGGEQFFGPGTRLTVL.

V gene TRBV7-3 combines with J gene TRBJ2-7; D is unresolved. With 2 bases removed from V and 6 bases from J, the gap between germline ends came to 11 bases. CDR3 size: 13 residues. Germline V lookup: CDR1 SGHTA, CDR2 FQGTGA. CDR3 region: CASSLQPTFEQYF. The CDR3 coding sequence is TGTGCCAGCAGCTTACAACCCACGTTCGAGCAGTACTTC.

CDR3 amino acids: CASRELADSYNEQFF. The DNA for the CDR3 is TGTGCCAGCAGGGAACTAGCGGACTCCTACAATGAGCAGTTCTTC. V is TRBV2 and J is TRBJ2-1, with TRBD2 identical over 8 bases. Germline loops: CDR1 SNHLY, CDR2 FYNNEI. Unmatched junction bases numbered 4, after V lost 6 bases and J lost 0 bases. This CDR3 has 15 residues. The complete variable domain, with remaining parts taken from reference TRBV2 and TRBJ2-1, reads EPEVTQTPSHQVTQMGQEVILRCVPISNHLYFYWYRQILGQKVEFLVSFYNNEISEKSEIFDDQFSVERPDGSNFTLKIRSTKLEDSAMYFCASRELADSYNEQFFGPGTRLTVL.

This clone has only a few counts. This chain uses TRBV19 with TRBJ2-3; possible D gene TRBD2, 7 bases. The CDR3 has 15 amino acids. CDR1 and CDR2 from the germline V gene are LNHDA and SQIVND (reference sequence). Deletions cut 2 bases from V and 3 bases from J, with 12 bases between. CDR3: CASSIRGGPTDTQYF. CDR3 in DNA: TGTGCCAGTAGTATAAGGGGGGGTCCGACAGATACGCAGTATTTT.

The CDR3 loop reads CASSTGQGRDTGELFF. The CDR3 bases are TGTGCCAGCAGTACGGGACAGGGGAGGGACACCGGGGAGCTGTTTTTT. The gene calls are TRBV28 and TRBJ2-2; TRBD1 aligns across 10 bases. The CDR3 sequence is 16 residues long. With V trimmed by 5 bases and J by 3 bases, 6 bases remained unmatched. The V gene's germline CDR1 is MDHEN and CDR2 SYDVKM.

This clone occurred a few times. This chain links TRBV29-1 with TRBJ2-7; D gene uncertain. Germline CDR1 is SQVTM and CDR2 is ANQGSEA. Trimming removed 5 bases at V and 2 bases at J, with 7 bases between. The CDR3 extends over 11 amino acids. CDR3 sequence (DNA): TGCAGCGTTCAACTAACCTACGAGCAGTACTTC. Residues: CSVQLTYEQYF.